A single T cell receptor (beta chain) is shown here with its context. Method: immunoSEQ multiplex PCR; TCRdb's copy keeps in-frame clones and lacks some. The table shows 2 million or so clones, with 85% to 95% occurring only once. The sample originates from a study of shared clonotypes between healthy human individuals. The receptor was derived from a man younger than 35 in good health. The sequenced sample consisted of naive CD4+ T cells sorted from blood. Sample subset: CD45RA+ positively selected.

CDR3 coding DNA: TGTGCCAGCACCCCCACCCTTGCTAGCACAGATACGCAGTATTTT. This gives the protein CASTPTLASTDTQYF. V and J are TRBV7-2 and TRBJ2-3, with D uncertain. The CDR3 is made up of 15 amino acids. The germline V gene has CDR1 SGHTA and CDR2 FQGNSA. V lost 7 bases and J 0 bases, leaving 14 bases between the germline ends.